The rows below give T cell receptor beta chains drawn from one sample of a study of beta chain features in type 1 diabetes. Method: immunoSEQ multiplex PCR; TCRdb's copy keeps in-frame clones and lacks some. The sample lists hundreds of thousands of clones; roughly 10% were seen once. Sequencing was carried out using naive CD4+ T cells from blood. Source of these receptors: a man aged 30 to 45 with type 1 diabetes. The CDR3 runs from the conserved cysteine through the conserved F or W. The D gene is left open where the match is weak. Clone size is shown for a subset of rows, as once, few, many or a class of expanded clone.

>TRBJ2-4|TRBD2|16|.|TRBV2
TGTGCCAGCAGTGAATACGGGGAGGGAGCCAAAAACATTCAGTACTTC
CASSEYGEGAKNIQYF
>TRBJ2-5|.|14|few|TRBV9
TGTGCCAGCAGCGTTTCCAGTGTACAAGAGACCCAGTACTTC
CASSVSSVQETQYF
>TRBJ1-1|.|14|few|TRBV2
TGTGCCAGCATTTTAGGGGTCTTGAACACTGAAGCTTTCTTT
CASILGVLNTEAFF
>TRBJ1-1|.|14|.|TRBV5-1
TGCGCCAGCAGCTTGGTAGTCGGGGATACTGAAGCTTTCTTT
CASSLVVGDTEAFF
>TRBJ1-1|.|15|few|TRBV7-3
TGTGCCAGCAGCTTTTCACCTAGGGGAGGGGGAGAAGCTTTCTTT
CASSFSPRGGGEAFF
>TRBJ2-6|.|13|few|TRBV29-1
TGCAGCGTTATGTCGGGTGGGGCCAACGTCCTGACTTTC
CSVMSGGANVLTF
>TRBJ2-1|TRBD1|16|few|TRBV4-1
TGCGCCAGCAGCCAGCCCCCGGGACAGGGGAGGAATGAGCAGTTCTTC
CASSQPPGQGRNEQFF
>TRBJ1-6|.|13|few|TRBV7-9
TGTGCCAGCAGCTTAGAGGGAGGACCACCCCTCCACTTT
CASSLEGGPPLHF
>TRBJ2-6|.|14|few|TRBV28
TGTGCCAGCCATCCAGGGGCAGGGGCCAACGTCCTGACTTTC
CASHPGAGANVLTF
>TRBJ2-3|.|14|.|TRBV12-5
TGTGCTAGTGGCTCGAGACAGAACACAGATACGCAGTATTTT
CASGSRQNTDTQYF
>TRBJ2-3|TRBD2|15|few|TRBV5-1
TGCGCCAGCAGCCAGGGACTAGCGGGGTCGGATACGCAGTATTTT
CASSQGLAGSDTQYF
>TRBJ1-1|.|15|.|TRBV7-9
TGTGCCAGCAGCTCGCGCATGTGGGGAGAGACTGAAGCTTTCTTT
CASSSRMWGETEAFF
>TRBJ2-7|TRBD1|14|few|TRBV6-5
TGTGCCAGCAGTATGGACAGGTCATCCTACGAGCAGTACTTC
CASSMDRSSYEQYF
>TRBJ2-7|.|14|.|TRBV29-1
TGCAGCGTTGAAAGTATGGGGGGTATGTACGAGCAGTACTTC
CSVESMGGMYEQYF
>TRBJ1-1|.|14|few|TRBV4-2
TGTGCCAGCAACCCTATGCATGGACAGCTTGAAGCTTTCTTT
CASNPMHGQLEAFF
>TRBJ2-3|.|14|few|TRBV4-1
TGCGCCAGCAGCCAAGACCCCCACACAGATACGCAGTATTTT
CASSQDPHTDTQYF
>TRBJ1-5|.|17|.|TRBV4-1
TGCGCCAGCAGCCTGGGACACTCCCTTAGGAGCAATCAGCCCCAGCATTTT
CASSLGHSLRSNQPQHF
>TRBJ1-2|TRBD1|15|.|TRBV5-1
TGCGCCAGCAGCTTAGCTCCAGGGGGCGACTATGGCTACACCTTC
CASSLAPGGDYGYTF
>TRBJ2-3|.|13|few|TRBV29-1
TGCAGCGCTTCCATCGGCAGGGCAGATACGCAGTATTTT
CSASIGRADTQYF
>TRBJ2-3|.|13|few|TRBV10-3
TGTGCCATCAGTTCACAGGGACCAGATACGCAGTATTTT
CAISSQGPDTQYF
>TRBJ2-1|TRBD1|13|.|TRBV29-1
TGCAGCGGCCGGGACAGGGAATACAATGAGCAGTTCTTC
CSGRDREYNEQFF
>TRBJ2-1|.|16|.|TRBV5-4
TGTGCCAGCAGCTTCAGGGCCGGCAGGGGTTCGAATGAGCAGTTCTTC
CASSFRAGRGSNEQFF
>TRBJ2-7|TRBD1|15|few|TRBV5-1
TGCGCCAGCAGCTTGGGGACAGGGGGAAGTGACGAGCAGTACTTC
CASSLGTGGSDEQYF
>TRBJ2-1|TRBD1|15|.|TRBV5-1
TGCGCCAGCAGCTTGGAGGCAGGGGGCTACAATGAGCAGTTCTTC
CASSLEAGGYNEQFF